These 8 T cell receptor beta chains were all obtained from the same sample, sequenced in a study of PD-1 blockade in classical Hodgkin lymphoma. Measured with immunoSEQ multiplex PCR; TCRdb has only the in-frame clones, and not every one. Among 20,000 to 30,000 clones listed, 81% were seen once. Following autologous stem cell transplantation, relapse occurred in every patient, and exposure to brentuximab vedotin varied. The sequencing used peripheral blood mononuclear cells (PBMCs), collected before the second cycle of nivolumab. The source is a human donor with classical Hodgkin lymphoma.

This sequence joins TRBV5-1 and TRBJ2-1, with 9 bases lining up with TRBD2. The CDR3 length is 17 residues. After removal of 1 base from V and 6 bases from J, the junction contained 11 bases not matched to a gene. Germline V CDR1 and CDR2: SGHRS, YFSETQ. The CDR3 coding sequence is TGCGCCAGCAGCTTGCAACCCAACCGGCGGGGGGGCAATGAGCAGTTCTTC. Amino acids: CASSLQPNRRGGNEQFF.

This chain joins TRBV5-8 and TRBJ2-1; D possibly matches TRBD1 or TRBD2 (5 bases each). V was trimmed by 4 bases and J by 6 bases, leaving 17 bases between them. The CDR3 consists of 15 residues. Germline V gene sequence: CDR1 SGHTS, CDR2 YDEGEE. The CDR3 nucleotides are TGTGCCAGCAGCCTTATCAGGGAGATCCTCAATGAGCAGTTCTTC. Translation: CASSLIREILNEQFF.

V is TRBV7-8 and J is TRBJ2-7; 12 bases are shared with TRBD2. In germline, CDR1 is SGHVS, CDR2 FQNEAQ. The CDR3 sequence is 17 residues long. V trimming: 5 bases; J trimming: 3 bases; junction bases outside the gene matches: 11. The chain's CDR3 is CASSARTSGAKVYEQYF. CDR3 nucleotides: TGTGCCAGCAGCGCAAGGACTAGCGGGGCTAAGGTCTACGAGCAGTACTTC.

The gene calls are TRBV6-1 and TRBJ1-2; D ambiguous. V dropped 1 base and J dropped 5 bases, with 14 bases sitting between them. Germline CDR1 reads MNHNS; CDR2 reads SASEGT. CDR3 length equals 15 residues. CDR3 nucleotides: TGTGCCAGCAGTGAAGGGTTAGGGCAGGTTTATGGCTACACCTTC. This gives the protein CASSEGLGQVYGYTF.

The chain uses TRBV7-9 and TRBJ2-7; the D gene is possibly TRBD1 (5 bases). The CDR3 loop spans 15 amino acids. Germline V CDR1 and CDR2: SEHNR, FQNEAQ (reference sequence). The V end lost 5 bases, the J end lost 0 bases, and 14 bases lay between the germline ends. CDR3 amino acids: CASSPFQQASYEQYF. CDR3 coding DNA: TGTGCCAGCAGCCCCTTCCAACAGGCCTCCTACGAGCAGTACTTC.

The chain joins TRBV9 to TRBJ1-5; tentative D call: TRBD1 (6 bases). The germline V gene has CDR1 SGDLS and CDR2 YYNGEE. The CDR3 is 15 residues long. The germline V and J ends were trimmed by 0 bases and 4 bases, with 11 bases remaining between them. The CDR3 region is CASSVDGGGNQPQHF. CDR3 in DNA: TGTGCCAGCAGCGTAGACGGAGGGGGAAATCAGCCCCAGCATTTT. The variable domain in full, completed from reference TRBV9 and TRBJ1-5, reads DSGVTQTPKHLITATGQRVTLRCSPRSGDLSVYWYQQSLDQGLQFLIQYYNGEERAKGNILERFSAQQFPDLHSELNLSSLELGDSALYFCASSVDGGGNQPQHFGDGTRLSIL.

This chain connects TRBV10-3 to TRBJ2-3, with TRBD2 identical over 8 bases. Germline V gene data show CDR1 as ENHRY and CDR2 as SYGVKD. After removal of 10 bases from V and 6 bases from J, the junction contained 12 bases not matched to a gene. The CDR3 spans 14 residues. This CDR3 reads CASKLAELGDTQYF. CDR3 coding DNA: TGTGCCAGCAAACTAGCGGAACTGGGGGATACGCAGTATTTT.

The chain couples TRBV18 to TRBJ2-2, with D hard to call. Trimming left V 2 bases short and J 5 bases short, with 6 bases between. The CDR3 sequence is 13 residues long. Germline V gene lookup returns CDR1 KGHSH and CDR2 LQKENI. The CDR3: CASSPSSTGELFF. For the CDR3, the DNA is TGTGCCAGCTCACCAAGTTCTACCGGGGAGCTGTTTTTT. The full variable domain, in which reference TRBV18 and TRBJ2-2 provide the parts outside the CDR3, is NAGVMQNPRHLVRRRGQEARLRCSPMKGHSHVYWYRQLPEEGLKFMVYLQKENIIDESGMPKERFSAEFPKEGPSILRIQQVVRGDSAAYFCASSPSSTGELFFGEGSRLTVL.